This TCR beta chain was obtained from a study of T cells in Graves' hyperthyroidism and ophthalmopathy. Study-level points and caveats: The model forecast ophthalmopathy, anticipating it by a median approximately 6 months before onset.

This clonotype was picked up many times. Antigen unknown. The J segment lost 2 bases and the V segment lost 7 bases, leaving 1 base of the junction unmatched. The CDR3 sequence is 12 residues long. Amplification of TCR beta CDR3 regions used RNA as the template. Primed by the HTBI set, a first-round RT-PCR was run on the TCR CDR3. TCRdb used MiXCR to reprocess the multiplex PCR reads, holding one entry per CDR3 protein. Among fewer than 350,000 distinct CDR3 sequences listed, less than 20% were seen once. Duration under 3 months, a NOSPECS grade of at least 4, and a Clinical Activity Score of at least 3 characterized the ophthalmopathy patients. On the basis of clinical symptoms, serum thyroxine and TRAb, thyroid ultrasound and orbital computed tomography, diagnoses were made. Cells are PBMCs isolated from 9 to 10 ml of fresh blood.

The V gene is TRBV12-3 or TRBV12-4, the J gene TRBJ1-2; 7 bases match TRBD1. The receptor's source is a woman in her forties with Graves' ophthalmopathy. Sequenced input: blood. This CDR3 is CASTTGNYGYTF. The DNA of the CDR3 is TGTGCCAGCACGACAGGGAACTATGGCTACACCTTC.